This T cell receptor (beta chain) was retrieved from a study of T cells in Graves' hyperthyroidism and ophthalmopathy (dated by TCRdb to the late 2010s). General notes on the study: Peripheral blood samples were taken at the time of initial diagnosis, prior to any treatment. TCR V-J signatures able to tell the groups apart were searched for in a discovery cohort of 90 to 100 patients, of whom around 43 had Graves' ophthalmopathy and some 60 had stable Graves' hyperthyroidism. Prospective prediction of ophthalmopathy was tested in an independent validation cohort of 18 to 20 hyperthyroidism patients and some 17 patients who later progressed to ophthalmopathy. The approximately 90 discovery patients were divided at random into training and test sets in a 7:3 ratio. Thyroid tissue and blood T-cell repertoires from several Graves' hyperthyroidism patients were also compared in the study. Once sampling was done, hyperthyroidism patients were given methimazole at a starting dose of 30 mg daily, whereas ophthalmopathy patients were given high-dose intravenous methylprednisolone. The paper reports TCR Vbeta CDR3 sequencing of 135 peripheral blood samples: 40 to 45 ophthalmopathy, about 75 hyperthyroidism and approximately 17 progressor patients.

TCR beta CDR3 regions were amplified from RNA transcripts. The first round of RT-PCR for the TCR CDR3 was performed with the HTBI primer set and the Qiagen OneStep RT-PCR kit. Libraries were constructed in a second round of multiplex PCR, after which size selection and purification were carried out. Libraries were sequenced paired-end with 100 bp reads on an Illumina HiSeq2000. The paper's data handling went like this. SOAPnuke was used to process the raw data, removing reads that contained adapters or uncalled bases, had a mean Phred below 15, or lacked an exact match to the constant primer or identifier. High-quality paired reads were merged using COPE v1.2.5, and each unique nucleotide sequence was defined as a clonotype. MiTCR v1.1 was used to align clonotypes to the IMGT TRBV, TRBD and TRBJ reference segments. The analysis included only V-J combinations with a frequency above 0.0001, which together covered roughly 99% of the repertoires. The TCS score was defined as the ratio of F50 (clonal expansion) to E x V (chaos), calculated using BLOSUM62-based TCRdist between CDR3 peptides within each V-J. Welch's t-statistics and random forest reduced just over 500 V-J features to under 15, which were used in a naive Bayes classifier (R e1071). TCRdb ran its own pipeline on the public reads, namely fastp trimming at Q25 and MiXCR clone calling, and kept in-frame beta chains. Rows with one shared CDR3 protein collapse into an entry with the most common genes and DNA. The V and J calls shown here were made by TCRdb, not taken from the authors' results. The sample table shows 600,000 or so distinct CDR3 sequences, and approximately 14% are seen once. Together, the top ten hold approximately 12% of the sample.

Overall study outcomes, separate from this receptor: Most expanded thyroid clonotypes (frequency above 0.001) were also detected in blood, suggesting blood repertoires may reflect thyroid immune responses. Sample size was not statistically predetermined, and investigators were not blinded to group allocation. In cross-validation, a model built on a 13 V-J signature told ophthalmopathy apart from stable hyperthyroidism with 87.88% sensitivity and roughly 81% specificity, and in testing the same model reached 80%/75%. In validation, the model predicted progression to ophthalmopathy a median of roughly 6.2 months before onset, with 65% to 71% sensitivity and roughly 77% specificity.

Ophthalmopathy patients had moderately to severely active disease, with a Clinical Activity Score of 3 or more, a NOSPECS grade of 4 or more, and a disease duration of less than 3 months. Exclusion was applied to patients with uncontrolled infections, other autoimmune diseases, pregnancy or lactation. Diagnoses were established on the basis of clinical symptoms, serum thyroxine and TRAb, thyroid ultrasound, and orbital computed tomography. PBMCs were isolated from more than 8 ml of fresh peripheral blood by Ficoll-Paque density gradient centrifugation. Total RNA was extracted using Trizol reagent, and RNA quality was assessed on an Agilent 2100 Bioanalyzer. As regards this clonotype: Its antigen is currently not known. The sample holds no much larger clone one base away, and base qualities are not on file.

The germline V gene supplies CDR1 MGHRA and CDR2 YSYEKL. The CDR3 numbers 16 residues from cysteine through phenylalanine. The CDR3 DNA has 48 bases and is translated from base 1. V ends up 0 bases short and J 2 bases short, with an unmatched junction base count of 6. Sequencing used blood. The TCR sequence derives from a woman aged 50 to 65 with Graves' ophthalmopathy. This chain joins TRBV4-1 to TRBJ2-5; 7 bases in the junction line up with TRBD1. The DNA is TGCGCCAGCAGCCAAGACAGGGGGAATCTTCAAGAGACCCAGTACTTC. Its product reads: CASSQDRGNLQETQYF.